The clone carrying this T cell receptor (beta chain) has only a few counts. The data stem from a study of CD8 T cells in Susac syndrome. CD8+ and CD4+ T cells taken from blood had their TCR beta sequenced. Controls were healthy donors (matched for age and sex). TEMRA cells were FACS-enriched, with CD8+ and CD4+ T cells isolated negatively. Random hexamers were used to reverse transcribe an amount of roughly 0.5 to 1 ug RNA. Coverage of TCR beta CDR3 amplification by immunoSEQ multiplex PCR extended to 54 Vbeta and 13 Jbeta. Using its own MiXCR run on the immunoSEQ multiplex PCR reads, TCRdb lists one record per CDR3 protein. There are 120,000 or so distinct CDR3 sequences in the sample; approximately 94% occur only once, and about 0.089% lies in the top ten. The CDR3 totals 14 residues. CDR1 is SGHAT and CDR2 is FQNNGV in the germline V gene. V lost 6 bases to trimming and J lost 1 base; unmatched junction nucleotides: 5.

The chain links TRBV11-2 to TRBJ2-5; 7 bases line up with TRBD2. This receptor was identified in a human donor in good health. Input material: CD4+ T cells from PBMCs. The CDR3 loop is CASRHWGGQETQYF. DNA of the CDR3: TGTGCCAGCAGACATTGGGGGGGCCAAGAGACCCAGTACTTC.